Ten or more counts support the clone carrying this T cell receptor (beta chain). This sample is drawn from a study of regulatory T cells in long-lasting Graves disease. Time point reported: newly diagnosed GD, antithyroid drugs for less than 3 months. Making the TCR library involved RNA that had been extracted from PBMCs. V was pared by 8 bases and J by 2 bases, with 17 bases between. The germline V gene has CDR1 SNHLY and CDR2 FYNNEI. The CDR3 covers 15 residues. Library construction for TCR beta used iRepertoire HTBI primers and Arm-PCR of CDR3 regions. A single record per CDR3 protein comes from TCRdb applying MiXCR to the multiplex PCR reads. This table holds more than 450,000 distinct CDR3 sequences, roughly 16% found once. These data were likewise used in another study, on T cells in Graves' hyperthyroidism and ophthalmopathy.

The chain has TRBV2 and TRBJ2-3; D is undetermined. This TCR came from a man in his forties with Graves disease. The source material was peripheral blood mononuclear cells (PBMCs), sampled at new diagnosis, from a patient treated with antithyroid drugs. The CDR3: CASSREDLSTDTQYF. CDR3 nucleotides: TGTGCCAGCTCCCGTGAGGACCTTTCCACAGATACGCAGTATTTT.